These T cell receptor beta chains were read from a single sample in a study of Ad26.COV2.S vaccination and SARS-CoV-2 variants. Libraries were prepared by immunoSEQ multiplex PCR; TCRdb keeps only in-frame clonotypes and omits some of them. The sample includes about 370,000 clones, approximately 90% of them seen just once. The sample in question was peripheral blood, obtained in a trial of Ad26.COV2.S vaccine versus placebo. The receptors shown here come from a person between 18 and 59 years old who received the Ad26.COV2.S COVID-19 vaccine or a placebo. Both conserved end residues are part of each CDR3. D genes are given only for firm matches. Size is omitted from some rows. Given values are once, few, many or a class for expanded clones.

D,V,J,size,DNA,CDR3
.,TRBV18,TRBJ2-6,.,TGTGCCAGCTCACCACCCCCTGCTGGGGCCAACGTCCTGACTTTC,CASSPPPAGANVLTF
.,TRBV20-1,TRBJ1-2,.,TGCAGTGCCGACAGGTCACGCGGCTACACCTTC,CSADRSRGYTF
.,TRBV12-3/TRBV12-4,TRBJ2-2,.,TGTGCCAGCAGGAGGGGTGCCGGGGAGCTGTTTTTT,CASRRGAGELFF
.,TRBV28,TRBJ2-7,.,TGTGCCAGCAGTTTCGGGTCCCACGAGCAGTACTTC,CASSFGSHEQYF
.,TRBV5-6,TRBJ1-4,.,TGTGCCAGCAGCTTGCGGGGAATCGGAGGCAATGAAAAACTGTTTTTT,CASSLRGIGGNEKLFF
.,TRBV10-2,TRBJ2-7,.,TGCGCCAGCAGTGGAAAGGGGGTGCGGGGGCACTACGAGCAGTACTTC,CASSGKGVRGHYEQYF
.,TRBV5-6,TRBJ1-2,.,TGTGCCAGCAGCTCTCCCGGGGGGCTGGACTATGGCTACACCTTC,CASSSPGGLDYGYTF
.,TRBV10-3,TRBJ1-1,.,TGTGCCATCAGTGCCGGGAGGGACACTGAAGCTTTCTTT,CAISAGRDTEAFF
TRBD1,TRBV5-1,TRBJ1-4,.,TGCGCCAGCAGCACCAAACAGGGGCGGAGTGAAAAACTGTTTTTT,CASSTKQGRSEKLFF
.,TRBV7-2,TRBJ1-1,.,TGTGCCAGCAGCTCCCTGGGGGGGACTGAAGCTTTCTTT,CASSSLGGTEAFF
.,TRBV20-1,TRBJ1-2,.,TGCAGTGCTAGAACAGGCTATGGCTACACCTTC,CSARTGYGYTF
TRBD1,TRBV4-2,TRBJ2-5,.,TGTGCCAGCAGCCAAGACCGAGATGGACAGGTAGAAAGCCTAGAGACCCAGTACTTC,CASSQDRDGQVESLETQYF
TRBD1,TRBV7-8,TRBJ1-5,.,TGTGCCAGCAGCCGGGACAGCCCCCGTCAGCCCCAGCATTTT,CASSRDSPRQPQHF
.,TRBV7-2,TRBJ2-7,.,TGTGCCAGCAGCCAAACAACCCTAGCGCCTGCCTACGAGCAGTACTTC,CASSQTTLAPAYEQYF
TRBD1,TRBV5-1,TRBJ1-4,once,TGCGCCAGCAGCTTGAGAGACAGGGGACTTTCAACTAATGAAAAACTGTTTTTT,CASSLRDRGLSTNEKLFF